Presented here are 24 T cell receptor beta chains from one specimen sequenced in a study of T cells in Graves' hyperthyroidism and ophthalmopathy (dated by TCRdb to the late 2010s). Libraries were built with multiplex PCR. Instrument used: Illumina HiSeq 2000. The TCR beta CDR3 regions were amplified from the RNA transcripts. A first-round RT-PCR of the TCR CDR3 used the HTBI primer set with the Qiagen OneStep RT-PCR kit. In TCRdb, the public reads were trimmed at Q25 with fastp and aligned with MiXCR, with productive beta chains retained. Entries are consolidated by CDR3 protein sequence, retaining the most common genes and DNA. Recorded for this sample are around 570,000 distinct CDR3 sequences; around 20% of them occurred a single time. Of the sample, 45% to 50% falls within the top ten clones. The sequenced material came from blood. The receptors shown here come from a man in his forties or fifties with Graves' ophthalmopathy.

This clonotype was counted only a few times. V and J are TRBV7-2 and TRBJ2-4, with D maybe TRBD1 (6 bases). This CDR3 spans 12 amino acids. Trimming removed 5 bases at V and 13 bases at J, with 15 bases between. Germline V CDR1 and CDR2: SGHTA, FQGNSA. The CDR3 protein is CASSPRWGQQYF. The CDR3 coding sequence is TGTGCCAGCAGCCCACGGTGGGGGCAACAGTACTTC.

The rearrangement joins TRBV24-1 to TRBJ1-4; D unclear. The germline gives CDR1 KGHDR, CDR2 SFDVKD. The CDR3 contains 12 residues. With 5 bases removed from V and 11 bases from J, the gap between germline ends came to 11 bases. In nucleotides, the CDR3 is TGTGCCACCAGTGGGTCCTCTGGGAAACTGTTTTTT. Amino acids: CATSGSSGKLFF.

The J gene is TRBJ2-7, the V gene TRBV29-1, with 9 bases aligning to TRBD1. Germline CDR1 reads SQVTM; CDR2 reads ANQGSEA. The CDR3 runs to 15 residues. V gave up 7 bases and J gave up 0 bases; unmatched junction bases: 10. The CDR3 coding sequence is TGCAGCGCCACGCCCGGGACAGGGAGCTCCTACGAGCAGTACTTC. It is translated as CSATPGTGSSYEQYF.

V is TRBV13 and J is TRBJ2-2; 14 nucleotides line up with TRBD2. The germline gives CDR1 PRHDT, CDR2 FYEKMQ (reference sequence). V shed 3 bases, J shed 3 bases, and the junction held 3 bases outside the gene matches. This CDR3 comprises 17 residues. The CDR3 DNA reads TGTGCCAGCAGCTTGGGGACTAGCGGGAGTTACACCGGGGAGCTGTTTTTT. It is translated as CASSLGTSGSYTGELFF.

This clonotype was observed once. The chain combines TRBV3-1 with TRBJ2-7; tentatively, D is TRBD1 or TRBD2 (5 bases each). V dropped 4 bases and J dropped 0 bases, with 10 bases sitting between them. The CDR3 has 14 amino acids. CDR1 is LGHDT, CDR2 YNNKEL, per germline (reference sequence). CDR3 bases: TGTGCCAGCAGCCGAGGGGCCCTCTCCTACGAGCAGTACTTC. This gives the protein CASSRGALSYEQYF.

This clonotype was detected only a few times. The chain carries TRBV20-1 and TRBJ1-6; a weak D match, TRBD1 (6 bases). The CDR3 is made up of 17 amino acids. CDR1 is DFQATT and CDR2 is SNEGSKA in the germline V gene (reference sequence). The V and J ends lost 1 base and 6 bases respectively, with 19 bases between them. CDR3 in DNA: TGCAGTGCTAGAGGAGGGGGTGGGGGCAGGCTTAATTCACCCCTCCACTTT. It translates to CSARGGGGGRLNSPLHF.

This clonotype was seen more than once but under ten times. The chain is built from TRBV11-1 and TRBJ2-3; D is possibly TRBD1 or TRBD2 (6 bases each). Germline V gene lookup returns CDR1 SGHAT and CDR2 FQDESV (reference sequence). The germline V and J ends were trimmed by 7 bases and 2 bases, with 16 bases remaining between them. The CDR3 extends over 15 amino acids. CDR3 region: CASNSRGRLTDTQYF. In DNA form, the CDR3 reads TGTGCCAGCAACTCCCGGGGGCGACTCACAGATACGCAGTATTTT.

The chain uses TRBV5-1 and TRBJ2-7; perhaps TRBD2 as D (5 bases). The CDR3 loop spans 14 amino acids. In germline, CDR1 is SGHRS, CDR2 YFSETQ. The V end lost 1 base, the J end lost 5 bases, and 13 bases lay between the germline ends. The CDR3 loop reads CASSLYASLNEQYF. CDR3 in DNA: TGCGCCAGCAGCTTGTACGCTAGCCTCAACGAGCAGTACTTC.

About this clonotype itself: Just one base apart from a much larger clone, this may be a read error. CDR3 protein: CASSMCNEQFF. As DNA, the CDR3 is TGTGCCAGCTCAATGTGCAATGAGCAGTTCTTC. This chain joins TRBV18 and TRBJ2-1, with D hard to call. The CDR3 covers 11 residues. Germline V gene data show CDR1 as KGHSH and CDR2 as LQKENI. V lost 5 bases and J lost 6, with 5 bases in between.

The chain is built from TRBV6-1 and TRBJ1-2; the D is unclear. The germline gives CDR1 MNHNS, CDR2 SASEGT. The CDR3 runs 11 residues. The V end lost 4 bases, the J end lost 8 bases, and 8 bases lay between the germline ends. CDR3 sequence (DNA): TGTGCCAGCAGTGCTACCCTCGGCTACACCTTC. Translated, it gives CASSATLGYTF.

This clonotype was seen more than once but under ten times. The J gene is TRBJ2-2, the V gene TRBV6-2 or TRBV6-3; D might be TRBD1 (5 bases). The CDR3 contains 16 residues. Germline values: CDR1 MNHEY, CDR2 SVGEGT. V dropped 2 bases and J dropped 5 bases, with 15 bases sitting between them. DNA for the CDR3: TGTGCCAGCAGTTACAAGAGACAGACGTTAACCGGGGAGCTGTTTTTT. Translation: CASSYKRQTLTGELFF.

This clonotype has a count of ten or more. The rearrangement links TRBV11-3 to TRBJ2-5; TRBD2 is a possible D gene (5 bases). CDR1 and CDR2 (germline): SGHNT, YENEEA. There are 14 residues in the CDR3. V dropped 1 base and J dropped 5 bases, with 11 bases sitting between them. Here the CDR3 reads CASSLAGRRETQYF. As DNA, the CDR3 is TGTGCCAGCAGCTTAGCAGGTCGGAGGGAGACCCAGTACTTC.

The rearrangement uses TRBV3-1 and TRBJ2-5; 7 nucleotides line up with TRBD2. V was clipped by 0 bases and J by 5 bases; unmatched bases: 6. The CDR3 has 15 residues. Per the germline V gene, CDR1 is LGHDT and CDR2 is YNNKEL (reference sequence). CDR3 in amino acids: CASSQDPVGGETQYF. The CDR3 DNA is TGTGCCAGCAGCCAAGATCCTGTGGGGGGGGAGACCCAGTACTTC.

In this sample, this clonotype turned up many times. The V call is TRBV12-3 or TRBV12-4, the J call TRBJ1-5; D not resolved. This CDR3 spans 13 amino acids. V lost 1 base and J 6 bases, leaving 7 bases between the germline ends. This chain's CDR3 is CASSLGMGQPQHF. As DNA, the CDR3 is TGTGCCAGCAGTTTAGGCATGGGTCAGCCCCAGCATTTT.

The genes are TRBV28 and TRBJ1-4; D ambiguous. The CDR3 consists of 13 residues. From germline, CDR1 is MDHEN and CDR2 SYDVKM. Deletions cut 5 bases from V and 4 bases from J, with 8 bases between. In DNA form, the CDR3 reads TGTGCCAGCAGTGTTGGGCTTAATGAAAAACTGTTTTTT. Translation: CASSVGLNEKLFF. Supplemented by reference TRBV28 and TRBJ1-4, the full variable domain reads DVKVTQSSRYLVKRTGEKVFLECVQDMDHENMFWYRQDPGLGLRLIYFSYDVKMKEKGDIPEGYSVSREKKERFSLILESASTNQTSMYLCASSVGLNEKLFFGSGTQLSVL.

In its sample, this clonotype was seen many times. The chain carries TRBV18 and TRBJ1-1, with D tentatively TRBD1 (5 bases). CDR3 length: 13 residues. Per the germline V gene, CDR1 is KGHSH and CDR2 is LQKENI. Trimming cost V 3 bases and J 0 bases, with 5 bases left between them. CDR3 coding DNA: TGTGCCAGCTCACCGGACATGAACACTGAAGCTTTCTTT. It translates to CASSPDMNTEAFF.

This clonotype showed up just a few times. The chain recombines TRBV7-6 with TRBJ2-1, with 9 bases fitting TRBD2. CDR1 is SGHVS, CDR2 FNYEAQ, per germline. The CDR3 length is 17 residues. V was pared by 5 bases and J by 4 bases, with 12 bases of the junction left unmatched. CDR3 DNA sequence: TGTGCCAGCAGCCCCGCGGGAGACCTAGCGGGGTACAATGAGCAGTTCTTC. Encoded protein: CASSPAGDLAGYNEQFF.

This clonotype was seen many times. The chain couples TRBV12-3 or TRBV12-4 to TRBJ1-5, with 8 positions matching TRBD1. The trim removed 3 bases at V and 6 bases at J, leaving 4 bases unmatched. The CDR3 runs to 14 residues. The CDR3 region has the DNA TGTGCCAGCAGTTTCACAGGGGGTAGTCAGCCCCAGCATTTT. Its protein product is CASSFTGGSQPQHF.

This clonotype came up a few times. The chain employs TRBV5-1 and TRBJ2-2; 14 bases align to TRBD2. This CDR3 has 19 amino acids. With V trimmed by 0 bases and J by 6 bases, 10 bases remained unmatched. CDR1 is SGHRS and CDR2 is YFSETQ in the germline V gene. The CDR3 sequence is CASSLGLAGGPVIPGELFF. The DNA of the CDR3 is TGCGCCAGCAGCTTGGGACTAGCGGGAGGGCCCGTGATCCCCGGGGAGCTGTTTTTT.

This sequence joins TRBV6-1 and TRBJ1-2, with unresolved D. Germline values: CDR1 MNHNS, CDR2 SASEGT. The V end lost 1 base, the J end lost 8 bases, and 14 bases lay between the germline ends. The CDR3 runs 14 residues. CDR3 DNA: TGTGCCAGCAGTGAAGAAGACCGCCGGCGGGGCTACACCTTC. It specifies CASSEEDRRRGYTF.

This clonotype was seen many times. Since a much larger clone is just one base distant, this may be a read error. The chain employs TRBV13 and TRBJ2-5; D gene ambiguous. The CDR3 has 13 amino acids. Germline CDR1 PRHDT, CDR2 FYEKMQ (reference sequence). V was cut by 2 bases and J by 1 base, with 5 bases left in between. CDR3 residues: CASSLLVQETQYF. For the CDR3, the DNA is TGTGCCAGCAGCTTACTGGTCCAAGAGACCCAGTACTTC.

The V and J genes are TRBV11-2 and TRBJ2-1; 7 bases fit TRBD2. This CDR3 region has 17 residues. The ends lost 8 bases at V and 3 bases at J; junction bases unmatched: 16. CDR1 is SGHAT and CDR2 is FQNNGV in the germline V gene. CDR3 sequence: CASGYPPTGTNYNEQFF. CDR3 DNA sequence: TGTGCCAGCGGATACCCCCCTACCGGGACTAACTACAATGAGCAGTTCTTC. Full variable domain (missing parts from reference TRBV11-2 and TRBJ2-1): EAGVAQSPRYKIIEKRQSVAFWCNPISGHATLYWYQQILGQGPKLLIQFQNNGVVDDSQLPKDRFSAERLKGVDSTLKIQPAKLEDSAVYLCASGYPPTGTNYNEQFFGPGTRLTVL.

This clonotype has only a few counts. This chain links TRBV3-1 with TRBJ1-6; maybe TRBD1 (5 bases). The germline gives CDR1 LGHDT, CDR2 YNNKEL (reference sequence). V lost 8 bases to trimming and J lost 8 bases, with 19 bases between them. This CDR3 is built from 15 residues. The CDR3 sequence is CASVSTRDRDSPLHF. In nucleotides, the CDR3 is TGTGCCAGCGTTTCAACCCGGGACCGAGATTCACCCCTCCACTTT.

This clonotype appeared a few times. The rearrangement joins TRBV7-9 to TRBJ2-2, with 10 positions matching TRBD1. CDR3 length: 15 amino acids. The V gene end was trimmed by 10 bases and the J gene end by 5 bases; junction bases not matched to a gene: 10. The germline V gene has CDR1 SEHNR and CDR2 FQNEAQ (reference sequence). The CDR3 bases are TGTGCCACCGGGCCTGGACAGGGGGGGACCGGGGAGCTGTTTTTT. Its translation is CATGPGQGGTGELFF. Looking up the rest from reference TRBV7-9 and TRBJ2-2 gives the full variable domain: DTGVSQNPRHKITKRGQNVTFRCDPISEHNRLYWYRQTLGQGPEFLTYFQNEAQLEKSRLLSDRFSAERPKGSFSTLEIQRTEQGDSAMYLCATGPGQGGTGELFFGEGSRLTVL.